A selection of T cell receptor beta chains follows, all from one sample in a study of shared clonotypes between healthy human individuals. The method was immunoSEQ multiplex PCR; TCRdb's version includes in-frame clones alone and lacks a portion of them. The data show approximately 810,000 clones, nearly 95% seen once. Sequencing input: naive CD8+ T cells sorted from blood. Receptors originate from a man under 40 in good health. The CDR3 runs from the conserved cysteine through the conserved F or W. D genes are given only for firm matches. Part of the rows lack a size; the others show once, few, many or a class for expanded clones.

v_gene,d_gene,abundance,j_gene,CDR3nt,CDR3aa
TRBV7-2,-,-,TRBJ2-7,TGTGCCAGCAGCTTTGGGACTGGTATCTCCTACGAGCAGTACTTC,CASSFGTGISYEQYF
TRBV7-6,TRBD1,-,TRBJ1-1,TGTGCCAGCAGCCCCCGACAGGGATTGACTGAAGCTTTCTTT,CASSPRQGLTEAFF
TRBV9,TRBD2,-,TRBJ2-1,TGTGCCAGCAGCCCGACTAGCCCCAATGAGCAGTTCTTC,CASSPTSPNEQFF
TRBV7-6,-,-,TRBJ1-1,TGTGCCAGCAGCCAGACCGAAGCGAACACTGAAGCTTTCTTT,CASSQTEANTEAFF
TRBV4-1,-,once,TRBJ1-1,TGCGCCAGCAGCCAAGGTCTGACCTCGGGCACTGAAGCTTTCTTT,CASSQGLTSGTEAFF
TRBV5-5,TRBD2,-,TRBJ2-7,TGTGCCAGCAGCTTCGGGACTAACTACGAGCAGTACTTC,CASSFGTNYEQYF
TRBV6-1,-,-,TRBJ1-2,TGTGCCAGCAGTGGCCACATGGATTACAGGTACCCGAACTATGGCTACACCTTC,CASSGHMDYRYPNYGYTF
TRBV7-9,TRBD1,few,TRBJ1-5,TGTGCCAGCAGCCCGGACAGGGTCAGCAATCAGCCCCAGCATTTT,CASSPDRVSNQPQHF
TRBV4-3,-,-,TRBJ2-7,TGCGCCAGCAGTCCAGAGGCGGAGGGGGCCTACGAGCAGTACTTC,CASSPEAEGAYEQYF
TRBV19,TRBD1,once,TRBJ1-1,TGTGCCAGTAGTATCCCCAACGACAGGGCCTCGAACACTGAAGCTTTCTTT,CASSIPNDRASNTEAFF
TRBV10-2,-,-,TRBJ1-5,TGCGCCAGCAGTGGGTCCGGTAGCAATCAGCCCCAGCATTTT,CASSGSGSNQPQHF
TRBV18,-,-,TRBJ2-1,TGTGCCAGCTCACCGCCGGGAGCCTACAATGAGCAGTTCTTC,CASSPPGAYNEQFF
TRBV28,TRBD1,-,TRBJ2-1,TGTGCCAGCAGCGAAGGGGACAGCCCTTACAATGAGCAGTTCTTC,CASSEGDSPYNEQFF
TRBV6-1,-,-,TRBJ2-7,TGTGCCAGCTGTCGGGACATGGGGCCGAGGGAGCAGTACTTC,CASCRDMGPREQYF
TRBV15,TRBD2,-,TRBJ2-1,TGTGCCACCAGCAGAGATGAAATAGCGGGTAGCTCCTACAATGAGCAGTTCTTC,CATSRDEIAGSSYNEQFF
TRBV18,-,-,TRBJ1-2,TGTGCCAGCTCGCACTCTCCCCTGGCGGGGCGCTTGGATGGCTACACCTTC,CASSHSPLAGRLDGYTF
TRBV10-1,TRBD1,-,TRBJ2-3,TGCGCCAGCAGTGGGGGACAGACCAGAACAGATACGCAGTATTTT,CASSGGQTRTDTQYF
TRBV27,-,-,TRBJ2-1,TGTGCCAGCAGTTTAAAGGGGCCCCCCTACAATGAGCAGTTCTTC,CASSLKGPPYNEQFF
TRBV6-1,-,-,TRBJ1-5,TGTGCCAGCAGCCAGGGTGTATTGAACAATCAGCCCCAGCATTTT,CASSQGVLNNQPQHF
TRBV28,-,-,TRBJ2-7,TGTGCCAGCAGTTATGACAGATTTAGCTCCTACGAGCAGTACTTC,CASSYDRFSSYEQYF
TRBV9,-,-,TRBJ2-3,TGTGCCAGCAGCGTTGGTCAGAAAATAACAGATACGCAGTATTTT,CASSVGQKITDTQYF
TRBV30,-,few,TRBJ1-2,TGTGCCTGGAGTGTACAGACCTATGGCTACACCTTC,CAWSVQTYGYTF
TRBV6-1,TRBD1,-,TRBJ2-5,TGTGCCAGCATGGGGGACAGGCGCTTTCAAGAGACCCAGTACTTC,CASMGDRRFQETQYF
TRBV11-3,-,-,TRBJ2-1,TGTGCCAGCAGCCCGAGGGACGGTTACAATGAGCAGTTCTTC,CASSPRDGYNEQFF
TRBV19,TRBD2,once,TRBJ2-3,TGTGCCAGCCGAGCTACTAGCGGGAGGGCCTTCTTCCTTAACACAGATACGCAGTATTTT,CASRATSGRAFFLNTDTQYF
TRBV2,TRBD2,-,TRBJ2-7,TGTGCCAGCAGTGATACTAGCGGGAGCATCCACTACGAGCAGTACTTC,CASSDTSGSIHYEQYF
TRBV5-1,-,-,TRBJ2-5,TGCGCCAGCAGGGGGACATTCGAGACCCAGTACTTC,CASRGTFETQYF
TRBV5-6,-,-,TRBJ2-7,TGTGCCAGCAGCTCAAGCTCCTACGAGCAGTACTTC,CASSSSSYEQYF
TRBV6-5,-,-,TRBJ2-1,TGTGCCAGCAGTTTCTTAACAGCTTACAATGAGCAGTTCTTC,CASSFLTAYNEQFF
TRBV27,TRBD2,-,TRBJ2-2,TGTGCCAGCAGTGCGGGAGGGGGCACCGGGGAGCTGTTTTTT,CASSAGGGTGELFF
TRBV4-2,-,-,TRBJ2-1,TGTGCCAGCAGCCAAGGGTGGCAAAAAAGCTCCTACAATGAGCAGTTCTTC,CASSQGWQKSSYNEQFF
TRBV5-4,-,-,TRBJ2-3,TGTGCCAGCAGCTTAACGGGATATACAGATACGCAGTATTTT,CASSLTGYTDTQYF
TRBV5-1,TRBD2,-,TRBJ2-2,TGCGCCAGCAGCTTTAGCGGGAGAACCGGGGAGCTGTTTTTT,CASSFSGRTGELFF
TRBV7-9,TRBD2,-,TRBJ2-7,TGTGCCAGCAGCTTACCGGGACTAGCGGATTACGAGCAGTACTTC,CASSLPGLADYEQYF
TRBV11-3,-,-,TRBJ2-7,TGTGCCAGCAGCTTAGGTCCAGTTCCTCTCTACGAGCAGTACTTC,CASSLGPVPLYEQYF
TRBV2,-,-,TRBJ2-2,TGTGCCAGCAGTCAGGGCTTCGGGGGGGAGCTGTTTTTT,CASSQGFGGELFF
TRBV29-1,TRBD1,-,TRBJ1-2,TGCAGCGTCTCCGGGACAGGGGAAGGCTACACCTTC,CSVSGTGEGYTF
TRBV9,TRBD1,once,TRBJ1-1,TGTGCCAGCAGCGGTAGTAGGAAAGAGACAGGGCACACTGAAGCTTTCTTT,CASSGSRKETGHTEAFF
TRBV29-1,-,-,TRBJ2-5,TGCAGCGTTGAACCCCACGGGAGCTATGAAGAGACCCAGTACTTC,CSVEPHGSYEETQYF
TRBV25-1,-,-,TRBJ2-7,TGTGCCAGCAGTGAGGAAGGCAGTCCCTTTTCCTACGAGCAGTACTTC,CASSEEGSPFSYEQYF
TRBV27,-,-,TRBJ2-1,TGTGCCAGTACTACAACTTCCAACAATGAGCAGTTCTTC,CASTTTSNNEQFF
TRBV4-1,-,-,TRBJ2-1,TGCGCCAGCAGCCCAGGAGGGACAGTCCTCAACAATGAGCAGTTCTTC,CASSPGGTVLNNEQFF
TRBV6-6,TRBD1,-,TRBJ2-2,TGTGCCAGCTGTAGGGACAGGGCCCTCACCGGGGAGCTGTTTTTT,CASCRDRALTGELFF
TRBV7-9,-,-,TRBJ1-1,TGTGCCAGCAGACCTGTAGCGACTGAAGCTTTCTTT,CASRPVATEAFF
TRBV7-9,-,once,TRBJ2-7,TGTGCCAGCAGCTTAAATCGCGGCAGGGTTAACGAGCAGTACTTC,CASSLNRGRVNEQYF
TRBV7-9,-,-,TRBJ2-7,TGTGCCAGCAGCTATACCCCTACTGGCGAGCAGTACTTC,CASSYTPTGEQYF
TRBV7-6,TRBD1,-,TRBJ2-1,TGTGCCAGCAGCTTAGGGGTACAGGGGGAAGACAATGAGCAGTTCTTC,CASSLGVQGEDNEQFF
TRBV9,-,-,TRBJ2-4,TGTGCCAGCAGCGCCCGACAGGGAGGGGTAGACATTCAGTACTTC,CASSARQGGVDIQYF
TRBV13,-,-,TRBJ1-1,TGTGCCAGCAGCGCCGCGAACACTGAAGCTTTCTTT,CASSAANTEAFF
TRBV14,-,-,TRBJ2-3,TGTGCCAGCAGCGTGGGGACTTATCCTAGGAATACGCAGTATTTT,CASSVGTYPRNTQYF
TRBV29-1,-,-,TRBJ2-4,TGCAGCGTTACGTCAGCTCTAGCCAAAAACATTCAGTACTTC,CSVTSALAKNIQYF
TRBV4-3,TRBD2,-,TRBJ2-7,TGCGCCAGCAGCCAGGGACTAGCGGGAGTCGATGAGCAGTACTTC,CASSQGLAGVDEQYF
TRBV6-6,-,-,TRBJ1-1,TGTGCCAGCAGTTTAGCCGTCACTGAAGCTTTCTTT,CASSLAVTEAFF
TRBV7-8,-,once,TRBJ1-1,TGTGCCAGCAGCTCTAGAAACCCAGGACAAAAATTGAACACTGAAGCTTTCTTT,CASSSRNPGQKLNTEAFF